One and the same sample provided the 7 T cell receptor beta chains below, sequenced in a study of blood T cell repertoires in COVID-19. The protocol was immunoSEQ multiplex PCR, while the TCRdb copy is restricted to in-frame clones and leaves out a portion. The sample yields around 330,000 clones, roughly 90% seen once. The sequenced sample was peripheral blood. The receptors derive from a woman aged 50 to 60 with active or convalescent COVID-19.

This chain links TRBV7-2 with TRBJ2-5; 8 bases map to TRBD2. CDR3 length: 15 residues. The V gene end was trimmed by 5 bases and the J gene end by 5 bases; junction bases not matched to a gene: 10. Germline V gene lookup returns CDR1 SGHTA and CDR2 FQGNSA. CDR3 amino acids: CASSPVAGGEETQYF. The CDR3 bases are TGTGCCAGCAGCCCCGTCGCGGGGGGCGAGGAGACCCAGTACTTC.

V and J are TRBV13 and TRBJ2-7; 13 bases are a match to TRBD2. Germline CDR1 reads PRHDT; CDR2 reads FYEKMQ (reference sequence). Germline trimming cut 5 bases from V and 7 bases from J; bases unmatched to any gene: 5. CDR3 size: 14 residues. The CDR3 here is CASSHGTSGKEQYF. The CDR3 DNA follows: TGTGCCAGCAGCCACGGGACTAGCGGGAAGGAGCAGTACTTC.

The rearrangement links TRBV5-1 to TRBJ1-2, with a possible D match to TRBD1 (5 bases). The CDR3 extends over 17 amino acids. V dropped 4 bases and J dropped 2 bases, with 21 bases sitting between them. The germline V gene has CDR1 SGHRS and CDR2 YFSETQ. In DNA, the CDR3 is TGCGCCAGCAGCCCGGAGCCAGGGTGGGTCGAGAACTATGGCTACACCTTC. As protein: CASSPEPGWVENYGYTF.

On this clone itself: Sequence at one end of the junction differs from germline and may be a read error. The chain links TRBV7-7 to TRBJ1-3; D call uncertain. There are 15 residues in the CDR3. The germline gives CDR1 SSHAT, CDR2 FNYEAQ (reference sequence). CDR3 nucleotides: TGTGCTAGCAGCTTATACGACGGAGAAGGAAACACCATATATTTT. This sequence encodes CASSLYDGEGNTIYF.

The chain carries TRBV9 and TRBJ1-1; the D is unclear. The CDR3 loop spans 12 amino acids. Germline-derived CDR1 and CDR2 are SGDLS and YYNGEE. V lost 0 bases, J lost 8 bases, and 8 bases lay in between. For the CDR3, the DNA is TGTGCCAGCAGCGTAGGCGGCGGGGAAGCTTTCTTT. Translation gives CASSVGGGEAFF.

J is TRBJ2-4 and V is TRBV4-1, with 11 bases lining up with TRBD2. V shed 3 bases, J shed 7 bases, and the junction held 11 bases outside the gene matches. The CDR3 length is 17 residues. Germline V lookup: CDR1 MGHRA, CDR2 YSYEKL. The DNA for the CDR3 is TGCGCCAGCAGCCAGGATCATAGCGGGAGGGGGGCGAACATTCAGTACTTC. This gives the protein CASSQDHSGRGANIQYF.

This clone was found a few times. The rearrangement links TRBV3-1 (or the pseudogene TRBV3-2) to TRBJ1-1, with a possible D match to TRBD1 (5 bases). The CDR3 has 12 amino acids. The V end lost 3 bases, the J end lost 5 bases, and 7 bases lay between the germline ends. Germline CDR1 and CDR2: LGHDT and YNNKEL (reference sequence). The DNA of the CDR3 is TGTGCCAGCAGCCACGGGGGAACTGAAGCTTTCTTT. Its translation: CASSHGGTEAFF.